These 10 T cell receptor beta chains were sequenced from one sample in a study of blood T cell repertoires in COVID-19. Here immunoSEQ multiplex PCR was the method, and the copy in TCRdb shows in-frame clones only, minus some. The data show fewer than 400,000 clones, around nine tenths seen once. Sequenced: PBMCs or T cells enriched from blood (not recorded which). The receptors originated from a young man who had recovered from COVID-19.

The rearrangement joins TRBV18 to TRBJ2-2, with D tentatively TRBD1 (5 bases). CDR3 length equals 15 residues. Germline assignment: CDR1 KGHSH and CDR2 LQKENI. The V end lost 1 base, the J end lost 1 base, and 7 bases lay between the germline ends. The CDR3 coding sequence is TGTGCCAGCTCACCACAACAGGAGAACACCGGGGAGCTGTTTTTT. Residues: CASSPQQENTGELFF. The full variable domain, rest sourced from reference TRBV18 and TRBJ2-2, is NAGVMQNPRHLVRRRGQEARLRCSPMKGHSHVYWYRQLPEEGLKFMVYLQKENIIDESGMPKERFSAEFPKEGPSILRIQQVVRGDSAAYFCASSPQQENTGELFFGEGSRLTVL.

The gene calls are TRBV4-2 and TRBJ2-5, with TRBD2 matching over 14 bases. The CDR3 is 14 amino acids. Germline lookup yields CDR1 LGHNA and CDR2 YNFKEQ. Trimming took 6 bases from V and 5 from J; bases not matched to a gene: 2. CDR3 in DNA: TGTGCCAGCAGACGGACTAGCGGGGGGGAGACCCAGTACTTC. Its protein product is CASRRTSGGETQYF.

This sequence joins TRBV28 and TRBJ1-2, with D maybe TRBD1 (6 bases). The CDR3 contains 13 residues. CDR1 MDHEN and CDR2 SYDVKM come from the germline V gene. V lost 8 bases, J lost 2 bases, and 12 bases lay in between. In DNA form, the CDR3 reads TGTGCCAGCTTACTAACAGGGAACTATGGCTACACCTTC. Its translation is CASLLTGNYGYTF.

The rearrangement uses TRBV5-1 and TRBJ2-3; 12 bases align to TRBD2. Germline CDR1 is SGHRS and CDR2 is YFSETQ. The CDR3 extends over 16 amino acids. Trimming cost V 1 base and J 2 bases; bases outside gene matches: 2. CDR3 residues: CASSLRTSGDTDTQYF. As DNA, the CDR3 is TGCGCCAGCAGCTTGAGGACTAGCGGGGACACAGATACGCAGTATTTT.

The chain is built from TRBV25-1 and TRBJ2-7; TRBD2 matches 7 bases. This CDR3 has 16 residues. The trim removed 5 bases at V and 0 bases at J, leaving 10 bases unmatched. Germline CDR1 MGHDK, CDR2 SYGVNS. CDR3 DNA sequence: TGTGCCAGCAGTAACATGGGGGAGGGTAGCTCCTACGAGCAGTACTTC. Translation gives CASSNMGEGSSYEQYF.

The V call is TRBV19, the J call TRBJ2-2; 9 bases align to TRBD1. The V and J ends lost 4 bases and 1 base, in that order; junction bases with no gene match: 10. CDR1 is LNHDA, CDR2 SQIVND, per germline (reference sequence). The CDR3 totals 18 residues. The CDR3: CASSRGRGTGLNTGELFF. DNA of the CDR3: TGTGCCAGTAGTAGGGGCCGGGGGACAGGGCTGAACACCGGGGAGCTGTTTTTT.

The CDR3 protein is CASSSLDTIYEQYF. The CDR3 region has the DNA TGTGCCAGCAGCTCCCTGGACACGATCTACGAGCAGTACTTC. This chain uses TRBV2 with TRBJ2-7, with a tentative D call TRBD1 (5 bases). Germline V gene data show CDR1 as SNHLY and CDR2 as FYNNEI. V dropped 6 bases and J dropped 3 bases, with 15 bases sitting between them. The CDR3 has 14 residues.

The chain carries TRBV4-1 and TRBJ2-5; D perhaps matches TRBD1 (5 bases). CDR3 length: 15 amino acids. Trimming left V 0 bases short and J 2 bases short, with 10 bases between. CDR1 and CDR2 from the germline V gene are MGHRA and YSYEKL. In DNA, the CDR3 is TGCGCCAGCAGCCAAGAGACAGTCTTTCAAGAGACCCAGTACTTC. Encoded protein: CASSQETVFQETQYF.

The V gene is TRBV18, the J gene TRBJ1-1; no firm D call. Germline assignment: CDR1 KGHSH and CDR2 LQKENI. The V gene lost 4 bases and the J gene lost 1 base, with 7 bases spanning the gap. The CDR3 spans 13 residues. The CDR3 coding sequence is TGTGCCAGCTCACAAAACAGGAACACTGAAGCTTTCTTT. It codes for CASSQNRNTEAFF.

J is TRBJ2-2 and V is TRBV5-1; the match to TRBD1 covers 7 bases. This CDR3 is built from 15 residues. The germline gives CDR1 SGHRS, CDR2 YFSETQ. The V gene end was trimmed by 5 bases and the J gene end by 6 bases; junction bases not matched to a gene: 10. Here the CDR3 DNA reads TGCGCCAGCAGATCCGGGACAGTCGTAGCCGGGGAGCTGTTTTTT. It specifies CASRSGTVVAGELFF. Full variable domain (remainder filled in from reference TRBV5-1 and TRBJ2-2): KAGVTQTPRYLIKTRGQQVTLSCSPISGHRSVSWYQQTPGQGLQFLFEYFSETQRNKGNFPGRFSGRQFSNSRSEMNVSTLELGDSALYLCASRSGTVVAGELFFGEGSRLTVL.